The TCR beta chain under discussion was sequenced for a study of control samples from healthy donors and cancer patients. Sequencing was performed with immunoSEQ multiplex PCR; in TCRdb, only in-frame clones are kept and a portion is missing. The sample has 100,000 to 120,000 clones; 83% are singletons. The sample consisted of blood. This clonotype originated in a woman in her 50s in good health.

The DNA for the CDR3 is TGTGCCAGCAGCCGAGGTATCCTTGGGCCCGCTGGGGCCCAGCATTTT. Encoded protein: CASSRGILGPAGAQHF. The chain combines TRBV16 with TRBJ1-5; D gene uncertain. V lost 4 bases and J lost 11, with 24 bases in between. The CDR3 consists of 16 residues. The V gene's germline CDR1 is KGHSY and CDR2 FQNENV.